This T cell receptor (beta chain) was captured in a study of early T cells in non-severe SARS-CoV-2 infection. TCRdb re-analysed the 5' RACE reads in MiXCR, keeping a single row per CDR3 protein. In the table there are over 45,000 distinct CDR3 sequences, under 7.5% of which are singletons. This clonotype was seen a single time. This may come from a read error, since a much larger clone is one base off. The CDR3 totals 18 residues. Trimming stripped 4 bases from V and 4 bases from J, with 22 bases between. The rearrangement uses TRBV12-3 or TRBV12-4 and TRBJ2-2; D perhaps matches TRBD1 (6 bases). The source was whole blood, collected at baseline. This receptor was obtained from an adult who was a healthcare worker with PCR-confirmed SARS-CoV-2 infection or an uninfected control (not recorded which). CDR3 nucleotides: TGTGCCAGCAGTTCAGATGATGACAGGAGAACCCGCACCGGGGAGCTGTTTTTT. It is translated as CASSSDDDRRTRTGELFF.